The T cell receptor (beta chain) under discussion was sequenced for a study of blood T cell repertoires in COVID-19. Clones were sequenced by immunoSEQ multiplex PCR, and TCRdb holds only the in-frame ones, with some missing. The sample shows 250,000 to 300,000 clones, 80% to 95% of them seen only once. The CDR3 is 13 amino acids. Germline assignment: CDR1 SQVTM and CDR2 ANQGSEA. The ends lost 4 bases at V and 3 bases at J; junction bases unmatched: 3. The genes are TRBV29-1 and TRBJ1-5; TRBD1 agrees at 7 bases. Sequencing used PBMCs or T cells enriched from blood (not recorded which). The TCR originated in a woman aged 25 to 45 who had recovered from COVID-19. CDR3 region: CSVVDRTNQPQHF. CDR3 DNA sequence: TGCAGCGTTGTGGACAGGACCAATCAGCCCCAGCATTTT.